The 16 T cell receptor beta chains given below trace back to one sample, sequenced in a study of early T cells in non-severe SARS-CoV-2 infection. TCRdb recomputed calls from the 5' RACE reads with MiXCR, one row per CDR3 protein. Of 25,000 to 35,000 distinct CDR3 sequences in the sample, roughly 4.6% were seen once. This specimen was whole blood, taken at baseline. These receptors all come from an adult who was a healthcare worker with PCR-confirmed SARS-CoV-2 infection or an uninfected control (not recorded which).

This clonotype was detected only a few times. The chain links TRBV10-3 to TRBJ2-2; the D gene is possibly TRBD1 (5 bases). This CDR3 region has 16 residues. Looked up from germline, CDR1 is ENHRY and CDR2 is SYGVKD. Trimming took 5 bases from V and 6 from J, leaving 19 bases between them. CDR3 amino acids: CAISRRNGAESGELFF. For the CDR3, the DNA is TGTGCCATCAGTCGACGGAATGGGGCGGAATCCGGGGAGCTGTTTTTT.

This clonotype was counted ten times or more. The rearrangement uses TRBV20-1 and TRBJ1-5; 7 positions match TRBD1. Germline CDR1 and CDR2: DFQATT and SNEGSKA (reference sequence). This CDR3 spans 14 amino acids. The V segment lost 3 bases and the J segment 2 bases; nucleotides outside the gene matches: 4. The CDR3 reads CSASRGRGNQPQHF. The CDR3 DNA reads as TGCAGTGCTAGTAGGGGGCGGGGCAATCAGCCCCAGCATTTT.

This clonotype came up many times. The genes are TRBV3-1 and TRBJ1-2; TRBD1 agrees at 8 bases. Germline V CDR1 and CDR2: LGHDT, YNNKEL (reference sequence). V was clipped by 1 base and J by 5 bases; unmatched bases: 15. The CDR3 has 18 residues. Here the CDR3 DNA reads TGTGCCAGCAGCCAAGGGGACCTCGGAGGGACAGGACAATATGGCTACACCTTC. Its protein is CASSQGDLGGTGQYGYTF.

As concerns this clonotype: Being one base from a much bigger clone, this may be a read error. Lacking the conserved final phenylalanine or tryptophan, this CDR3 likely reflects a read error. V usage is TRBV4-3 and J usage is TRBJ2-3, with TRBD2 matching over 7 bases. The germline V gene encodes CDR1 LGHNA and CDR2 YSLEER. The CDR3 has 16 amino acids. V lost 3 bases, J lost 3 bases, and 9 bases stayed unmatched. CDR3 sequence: CASSQSRNGGTDTQYS. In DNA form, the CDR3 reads TGCGCCAGCAGCCAGAGCCGTAACGGGGGGACAGATACGCAGTATTCT.

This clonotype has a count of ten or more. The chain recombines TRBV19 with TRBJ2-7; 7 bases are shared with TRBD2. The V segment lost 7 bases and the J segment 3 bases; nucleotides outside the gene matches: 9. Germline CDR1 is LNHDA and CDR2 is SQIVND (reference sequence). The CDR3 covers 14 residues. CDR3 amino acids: CASTTTGGRYEQYF. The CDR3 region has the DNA TGTGCCAGTACGACGACGGGGGGACGCTACGAGCAGTACTTC.

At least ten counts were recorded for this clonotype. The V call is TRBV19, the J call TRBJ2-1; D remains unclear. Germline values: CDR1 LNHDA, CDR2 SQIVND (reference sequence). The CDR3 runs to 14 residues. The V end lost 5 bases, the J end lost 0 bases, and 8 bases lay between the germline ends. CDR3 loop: CASSVDSSYNEQFF. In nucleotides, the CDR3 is TGTGCCAGTAGTGTGGATAGCTCCTACAATGAGCAGTTCTTC.

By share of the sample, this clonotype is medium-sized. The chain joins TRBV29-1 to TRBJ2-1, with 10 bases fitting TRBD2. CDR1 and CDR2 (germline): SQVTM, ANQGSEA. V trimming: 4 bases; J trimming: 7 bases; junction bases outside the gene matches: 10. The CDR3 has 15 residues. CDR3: CSVARLAGEGNEQFF. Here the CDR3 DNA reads TGCAGCGTTGCTCGTCTAGCGGGAGAAGGGAATGAGCAGTTCTTC.

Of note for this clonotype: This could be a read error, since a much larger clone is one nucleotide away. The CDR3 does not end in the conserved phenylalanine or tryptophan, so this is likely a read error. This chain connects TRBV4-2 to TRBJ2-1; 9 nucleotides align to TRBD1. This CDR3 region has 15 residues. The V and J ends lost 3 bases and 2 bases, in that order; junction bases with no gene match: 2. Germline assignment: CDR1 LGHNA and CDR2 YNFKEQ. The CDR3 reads CASSHGQGPYNEQFY. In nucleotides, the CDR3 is TGTGCCAGCAGCCATGGACAGGGGCCCTACAATGAGCAGTTCTAC.

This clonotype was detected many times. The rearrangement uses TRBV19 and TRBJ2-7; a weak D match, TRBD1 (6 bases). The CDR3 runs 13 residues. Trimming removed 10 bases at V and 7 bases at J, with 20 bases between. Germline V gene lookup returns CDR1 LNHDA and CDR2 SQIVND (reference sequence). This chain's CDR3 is CATADSLRLEQYF. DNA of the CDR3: TGTGCCACTGCGGACAGCCTACGTTTAGAGCAGTACTTC.

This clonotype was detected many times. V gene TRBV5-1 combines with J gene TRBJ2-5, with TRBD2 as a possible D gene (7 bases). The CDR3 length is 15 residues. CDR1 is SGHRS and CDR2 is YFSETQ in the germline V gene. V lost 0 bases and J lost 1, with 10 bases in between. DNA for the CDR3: TGCGCCAGCAGCTTGGAGGGGGGGACCCAAGAGACCCAGTACTTC. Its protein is CASSLEGGTQETQYF.

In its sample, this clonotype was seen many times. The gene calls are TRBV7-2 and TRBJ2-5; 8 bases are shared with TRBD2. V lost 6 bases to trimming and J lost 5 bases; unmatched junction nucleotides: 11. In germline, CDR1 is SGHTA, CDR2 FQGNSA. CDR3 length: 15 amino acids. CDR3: CASRSTSEVRETQYF. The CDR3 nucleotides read TGTGCCAGCAGGTCGACTAGCGAGGTTCGGGAGACCCAGTACTTC.

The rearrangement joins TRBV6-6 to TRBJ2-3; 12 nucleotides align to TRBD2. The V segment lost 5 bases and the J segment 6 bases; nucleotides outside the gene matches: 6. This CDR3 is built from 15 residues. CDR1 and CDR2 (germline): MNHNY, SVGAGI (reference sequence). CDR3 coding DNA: TGTGCCAGCAGTCCAGGACTAGCGGGAACGGATACGCAGTATTTT. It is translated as CASSPGLAGTDTQYF.

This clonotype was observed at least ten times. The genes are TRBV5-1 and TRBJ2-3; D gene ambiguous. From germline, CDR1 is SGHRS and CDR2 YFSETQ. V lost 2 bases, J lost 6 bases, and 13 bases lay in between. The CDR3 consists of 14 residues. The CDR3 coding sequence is TGCGCCAGCAGCTTTTCGGTCCCCCGGGATACGCAGTATTTT. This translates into CASSFSVPRDTQYF.

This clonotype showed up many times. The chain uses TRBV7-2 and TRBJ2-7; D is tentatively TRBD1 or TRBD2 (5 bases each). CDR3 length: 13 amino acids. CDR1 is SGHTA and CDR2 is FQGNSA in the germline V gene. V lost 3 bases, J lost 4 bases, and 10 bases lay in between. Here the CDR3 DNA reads TGTGCCAGCAGCTTCGGGGCCGATTACGAGCAGTACTTC. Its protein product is CASSFGADYEQYF.

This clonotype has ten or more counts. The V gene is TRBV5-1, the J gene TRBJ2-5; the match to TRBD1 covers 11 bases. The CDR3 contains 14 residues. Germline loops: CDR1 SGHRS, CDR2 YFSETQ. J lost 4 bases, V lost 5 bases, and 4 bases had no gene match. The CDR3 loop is CASSPGTGGETQYF. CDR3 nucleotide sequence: TGCGCCAGCAGTCCCGGGACAGGGGGAGAGACCCAGTACTTC.

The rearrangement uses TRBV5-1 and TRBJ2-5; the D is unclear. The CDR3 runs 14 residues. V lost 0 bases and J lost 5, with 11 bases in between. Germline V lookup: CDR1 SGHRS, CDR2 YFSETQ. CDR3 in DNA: TGCGCCAGCAGCTTGGATGGTAGATTGGAGACCCAGTACTTC. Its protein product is CASSLDGRLETQYF. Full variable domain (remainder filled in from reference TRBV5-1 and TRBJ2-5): KAGVTQTPRYLIKTRGQQVTLSCSPISGHRSVSWYQQTPGQGLQFLFEYFSETQRNKGNFPGRFSGRQFSNSRSEMNVSTLELGDSALYLCASSLDGRLETQYFGPGTRLLVL.